Listed below are T cell receptor beta chains from one sample, sequenced in a study of molecular identifiers for immune sequencing clone quantification. TCRdb re-derived calls from the PCR reads in MiXCR, one entry per CDR3 protein. The table lists approximately 90,000 distinct CDR3 sequences, roughly 26% of them singletons. The sample was naive CD8+ T cells from blood, with Jurkat cell RNA spiked in. These receptor sequences come from a human donor in good health. Some libraries in this study had Jurkat cell RNA spiked in. CDR3s include the opening cysteine and the closing phenylalanine or tryptophan. D genes are given only for firm matches. Part of the rows lack a size; the others show once, few, many or a class for expanded clones.

>TRBV7-9|many|TRBJ1-1|TRBD1
CASSSPGQMNTEAFF
TGTGCCAGCAGCTCACCGGGACAGATGAACACTGAAGCTTTCTTT
>TRBV7-2|NA|TRBJ2-7|NA
CASSPFGGTTYEQYF
TGTGCCAGCAGTCCCTTTGGCGGGACGACCTACGAGCAGTACTTC
>TRBV4-2|many|TRBJ1-1|NA
CASNHGEQPLNTEAFF
TGTGCCAGCAACCACGGAGAACAGCCCCTGAACACTGAAGCTTTCTTT
>TRBV14|NA|TRBJ2-5|NA
CASSSRDSPWETQYF
TGTGCCAGCAGTTCCCGGGACTCCCCTTGGGAGACCCAGTACTTC
>TRBV28|many|TRBJ1-4|NA
CASSWDGYGEKLFF
TGTGCCAGCAGTTGGGACGGATATGGAGAAAAACTGTTTTTT
>TRBV20-1|few|TRBJ2-1|TRBD2
CSARGTGRLAGLLSNEQFF
TGCAGTGCTAGAGGGACAGGGAGACTAGCGGGCCTCCTCAGCAATGAGCAGTTCTTC
>TRBV2|many|TRBJ2-1|TRBD2
CARRERLAGYNEQFF
TGTGCCAGGAGAGAAAGGCTAGCGGGTTACAATGAGCAGTTCTTC
>TRBV7-9|once|TRBJ2-2|NA
CASSLTPIKTTNTRELFF
TGTGCCAGCAGCTTGACGCCCATCAAAACAACGAACACCAGGGAGCTGTTTTTT
>TRBV9|NA|TRBJ2-7|NA
CASSVFSSSYEQYF
TGTGCCAGCAGCGTCTTTAGCTCCTCCTACGAGCAGTACTTC
>TRBV13|many|TRBJ1-5|NA
CASSLGTGNQPQHF
TGTGCCAGCAGCTTAGGGACAGGCAATCAGCCCCAGCATTTT
>TRBV7-6|NA|TRBJ2-7|NA
CASSLVFGTAAPSF
TGTGCCAGCAGCTTAGTTTTCGGCACAGCCGCGCCGTCCTTC
>TRBV27|NA|TRBJ2-2|TRBD2
CASGEREEFTGELFF
TGTGCCAGCGGGGAACGGGAGGAATTCACCGGGGAGCTGTTTTTT
>TRBV7-9|NA|TRBJ2-7|TRBD1
CACSLGTVYEQYF
TGTGCCTGCAGCCTAGGGACAGTCTACGAGCAGTACTTC
>TRBV2|many|TRBJ2-7|NA
CASSKGSYEQYF
TGTGCCAGCAGTAAAGGATCCTACGAGCAGTACTTC
>TRBV5-5|many|TRBJ2-2|NA
CASSLADGLVLTGELFF
TGTGCCAGCAGCTTGGCGGACGGGTTGGTCTTGACCGGGGAGCTGTTTTTT
>TRBV28|once|TRBJ2-5|TRBD1
CASSTGQGGLETQYF
TGTGCCAGCAGCACGGGACAGGGAGGTCTAGAGACCCAGTACTTC
>TRBV4-3|many|TRBJ1-5|NA
CASSPDTSNQPQHF
TGCGCCAGCAGTCCAGACACTAGCAATCAGCCCCAGCATTTT
>TRBV6-1|many|TRBJ1-4|NA
CASSETAFSEKLFF
TGTGCCAGCAGTGAGACGGCTTTTTCGGAAAAACTGTTTTTT
>TRBV20-1|NA|TRBJ2-3|TRBD2
CSARGLAETTDTQYF
TGCAGTGCTAGGGGACTAGCGGAGACCACAGATACGCAGTATTTT
>TRBV6-2/TRBV6-3|many|TRBJ2-7|NA
CASSYSRVSDEQYF
TGTGCCAGCAGTTACTCCCGGGTCTCCGACGAGCAGTACTTC
>TRBV2|NA|TRBJ1-5|NA
CASSEGSNQPQHF
TGTGCCAGCAGCGAAGGGAGCAATCAGCCCCAGCATTTT
>TRBV5-1|NA|TRBJ1-1|NA
CPRRLGGGWTEAFF
TGCCCCCGCCGCCTGGGGGGGGGGTGGACTGAAGCTTTCTTT
>TRBV20-1|few|TRBJ1-5|NA
CSASAELDSNQPQHF
TGCAGTGCTAGTGCGGAACTAGATAGCAATCAGCCCCAGCATTTT
>TRBV7-8|NA|TRBJ2-4|NA
CASSLEPLDRRHKNIQYF
TGTGCCAGCAGCTTAGAACCCCTTGATCGGAGGCACAAAAACATTCAGTACTTC
>TRBV6-5|many|TRBJ2-2|NA
CASSYSTGELFF
TGTGCCAGCAGTTACTCCACCGGGGAGCTGTTTTTT
>TRBV4-3|many|TRBJ2-7|TRBD1
CASSQARTGSDEQYF
TGCGCCAGCAGCCAAGCAAGGACAGGGAGTGACGAGCAGTACTTC
>TRBV5-3|NA|TRBJ2-4|NA
CASSLEARGPGNIRCF
TGTGCCAGCAGCTTGGAAGCAAGGGGCCCCGGAAACATTCGGTGCTTC
>TRBV11-2|few|TRBJ2-3|TRBD2
CASSWGGRETDTQYF
TGTGCCAGCAGCTGGGGGGGTCGTGAGACAGATACGCAGTATTTT
>TRBV20-1|many|TRBJ2-3|NA
CSATPTDTQYF
TGCAGTGCTACCCCCACAGATACGCAGTATTTT
>TRBV27|NA|TRBJ2-6|NA
CASSLSGGFSGANVPPF
TGTGCCAGCAGTTTATCTGGAGGGTTCTCTGGGGCCAACGTCCCGCCTTTC
>TRBV20-1|NA|TRBJ1-4|NA
CSTRTVRPNENLFF
TGCAGTACTAGGACGGTCCGGCCAAATGAAAACCTGTTTTTT
>TRBV6-2/TRBV6-3|NA|TRBJ1-2|TRBD1
CASSYSGQGGGYTF
TGTGCCAGCAGTTACTCCGGACAGGGCGGAGGCTACACCTTC
>TRBV6-6|many|TRBJ2-2|TRBD2
CASSHLAGVDGELFF
TGTGCCAGCAGTCACTTAGCGGGAGTTGACGGGGAGCTGTTTTTT
>TRBV15|many|TRBJ2-3|TRBD2
CATSRVASGRWSTDTQYF
TGTGCCACCAGCAGAGTGGCTAGCGGGAGGTGGAGCACAGATACGCAGTATTTT
>TRBV3-2|NA|TRBJ2-7|NA
CASSLYLLEQYF
TGTGCCAGCAGTCTCTACCTTTTGGAGCAGTACTTC
>TRBV11-2|NA|TRBJ2-1|NA
CASSFAGFNEQFF
TGTGCCAGCAGCTTCGCCGGGTTCAATGAGCAGTTCTTC
>TRBV9|many|TRBJ2-2|NA
CASSVAWEQHTGELFF
TGTGCCAGCAGCGTAGCTTGGGAACAGCACACCGGGGAGCTGTTTTTT
>TRBV13|few|TRBJ1-2|NA
CASSFGGSPYGYTF
TGTGCCAGCAGCTTCGGAGGGTCGCCGTATGGCTACACCTTC
>TRBV30|NA|TRBJ1-1|NA
CAWRDGMNTEAFF
TGTGCCTGGAGGGACGGGATGAACACTGAAGCTTTCTTT
>TRBV4-3|many|TRBJ2-5|TRBD2
CASSQSGLATETQYF
TGCGCCAGCAGCCAGTCGGGACTAGCGACCGAGACCCAGTACTTC
>TRBV5-1|many|TRBJ2-1|TRBD1
CASSHGGRTGRHEQFF
TGCGCCAGCAGCCATGGGGGACGGACAGGGCGGCATGAGCAGTTCTTC
>TRBV4-3|NA|TRBJ2-7|NA
CASSLTAGIYEQYF
TGCGCCAGCAGCCTTACGGCGGGGATCTACGAGCAGTACTTC
>TRBV5-6|NA|TRBJ2-2|NA
CASSGTGTLFTGELFF
TGTGCCAGCAGCGGAACCGGGACCCTCTTCACCGGGGAGCTGTTTTTT
>TRBV11-2|NA|TRBJ2-3|TRBD2
CASSPRGGGRDTDTQYF
TGTGCCAGCAGCCCCAGGGGCGGGGGGCGTGACACAGATACGCAGTATTTT
>TRBV30|many|TRBJ2-7|NA
CAWGRSSVNEQYF
TGTGCCTGGGGTCGGTCTAGTGTCAACGAGCAGTACTTC
>TRBV4-2|few|TRBJ2-7|NA
CASSPDAAPYEQYF
TGTGCCAGCAGCCCGGACGCTGCTCCCTACGAGCAGTACTTC
>TRBV7-9|many|TRBJ1-1|TRBD1
CASSLVSLRDRESNTEAFF
TGTGCCAGCAGCTTAGTAAGCCTCCGGGACAGGGAGTCGAACACTGAAGCTTTCTTT
>TRBV19|few|TRBJ2-2|NA
CASSIWETAGTGELFF
TGTGCCAGTAGTATCTGGGAGACGGCTGGGACCGGGGAGCTGTTTTTT
>TRBV6-2/TRBV6-3|NA|TRBJ1-5|NA
CASSYSGAYSQPQHF
TGTGCCAGCAGTTACTCGGGCGCGTACAGTCAGCCCCAGCATTTT
>TRBV2|many|TRBJ2-1|TRBD2
CASRGTSFYNEQFF
TGTGCCAGCAGAGGGACTAGCTTCTACAATGAGCAGTTCTTC
>TRBV7-1|once|TRBJ2-1|NA
CASSLAGGAAEQFF
TGTGCCAGCAGTTTGGCTGGGGGGGCTGCTGAGCAGTTCTTC
>TRBV19|many|TRBJ2-1|TRBD2
CASSPLAGVNEQFF
TGTGCCAGTAGTCCTCTAGCGGGAGTCAATGAGCAGTTCTTC
>TRBV7-9|many|TRBJ2-7|TRBD1
CASSYGTGIDEQYF
TGTGCCAGCAGCTACGGGACAGGGATCGACGAGCAGTACTTC
>TRBV6-6|many|TRBJ2-7|TRBD2
CASSYSSGSTYEQYF
TGTGCCAGCAGTTACTCTAGCGGGAGTACTTACGAGCAGTACTTC
>TRBV7-9|NA|TRBJ2-1|NA
CASSPQRTEQFF
TGTGCCAGCAGCCCCCAAAGGACTGAGCAGTTCTTC
>TRBV23-1|few|TRBJ2-7|TRBD2
CASSQVGGGRAKRTYEQYF
TGCGCCAGCAGTCAAGTCGGCGGCGGGAGGGCCAAACGAACCTACGAGCAGTACTTC
>TRBV5-6|NA|TRBJ2-7|NA
CASGLVGTSSEQYF
TGTGCCAGCGGCTTGGTCGGGACGTCTTCCGAGCAGTACTTC
>TRBV20-1|many|TRBJ2-4|NA
CSAKLDSMMYIQYF
TGCAGTGCTAAGTTAGATTCGATGATGTACATTCAGTACTTC
>TRBV20-1|many|TRBJ2-7|NA
CSARGFRAYEQYF
TGCAGTGCTAGGGGTTTCAGAGCCTACGAGCAGTACTTC